These T cell receptor beta chains were read from a single sample in a study of T cells in Graves' hyperthyroidism and ophthalmopathy. A single record per CDR3 protein comes from TCRdb applying MiXCR to the multiplex PCR reads. The sample lists nearly 250,000 distinct CDR3 sequences, approximately 23% seen once, with 35% to 40% in the top ten. The sample consisted of blood. The receptors come from a woman aged 40 to 50 with Graves' ophthalmopathy. The CDR3 runs from the conserved cysteine through the conserved F or W. The D gene is left open where the match is weak. Not every row has a clone size; where given, it reads once, few, many or a size class.

clone_size	cdr3_length	v_call	d_call	j_call	cdr3_nt	cdr3_aa
many	12	TRBV28	NA	TRBJ1-1	TGTGCCAGCAGAATCAGGGGTTTTGAAGCTTTCTTT	CASRIRGFEAFF
many	14	TRBV5-1	NA	TRBJ2-3	TGCGCCAGCAGCTTGGGCAGGGACGGAGATACGCAGTATTTT	CASSLGRDGDTQYF
once	13	TRBV20-1	NA	TRBJ1-1	TGCAGTGCTAGAAGAGCCTTGAACACTGAAGCTTTCTTT	CSARRALNTEAFF
many	16	TRBV6-1	NA	TRBJ2-5	TGTGCCAGCAGTACCAACAATGGGGCTTATCAAGAGACCCAGTACTTC	CASSTNNGAYQETQYF
many	15	TRBV9	TRBD1	TRBJ2-5	TGTGCCAGCAGCGTCCGGGACAGGGGGCCGGAGACCCAGTACTTC	CASSVRDRGPETQYF
many	14	TRBV12-3/TRBV12-4	TRBD1	TRBJ2-5	TGTGCCAGCAGTCACGGGACAGGTCAAGAGACCCAGTACTTC	CASSHGTGQETQYF
many	14	TRBV12-3/TRBV12-4	TRBD2	TRBJ2-7	TGTGCCAGCAAACCCCTAGCGGAAACCTACGAGCAGTACTTC	CASKPLAETYEQYF
many	15	TRBV4-1	NA	TRBJ1-5	TGCGCCAGCAGCCAAGGCCAGGGTCCAAATCAGCCCCAGCATTTT	CASSQGQGPNQPQHF
many	14	TRBV2	TRBD1	TRBJ2-5	TGTGCCAGCAGTGAGCAGGGGGCACAGGAGACCCAGTACTTC	CASSEQGAQETQYF
many	13	TRBV20-1	NA	TRBJ1-6	TGCAGTGCTAGGCGGAGGGGATTTGGACCCCTCCACTTT	CSARRRGFGPLHF
many	14	TRBV18	NA	TRBJ1-5	TGTGCCAGCTCACCACCAACAGATAATCAGCCCCAGCATTTT	CASSPPTDNQPQHF
few	14	TRBV28	NA	TRBJ1-5	TGTGCCAGCAGTTTCCCGGGACTCCCTCAGCCCCAGCATTTT	CASSFPGLPQPQHF
NA	13	TRBV28	NA	TRBJ1-2	TGTGCCAGCAGGGGAGGGGTCGACTATGGCTACACCTTC	CASRGGVDYGYTF
many	14	TRBV7-8	TRBD2	TRBJ2-7	TGTGCCAGCAGCTTAGGGGACTATAGGTACGAGCAGTACTTC	CASSLGDYRYEQYF
NA	12	TRBV28	NA	TRBJ1-3	TGTGCCAGCAGTTCAGGGACGGGGACCATATATTTT	CASSSGTGTIYF
many	15	TRBV12-3/TRBV12-4	NA	TRBJ1-5	TGTGCCAGCAGTTTACCCGGGTTAGGCAATCAGCCCCAGCATTTT	CASSLPGLGNQPQHF